The next 18 T cell receptor beta chains were all read from a single sample in a study of Ad26.COV2.S vaccination and SARS-CoV-2 variants. Sequencing used immunoSEQ multiplex PCR; TCRdb keeps in-frame clones, though not all of them. The table shows some 640,000 clones, with around 89% occurring only once. Treatment of the sample: roughly 18 received Ad26.COV2.S at low or high dose, single or two shots; 5 received placebo; per-sample allocation not given. The study sampled participants on day 63 after the first vaccine or placebo injection. The input for sequencing was peripheral blood, taken in a trial of Ad26.COV2.S vaccine versus placebo. The receptors were gathered from a person between 18 and 60 years old who received the Ad26.COV2.S COVID-19 vaccine or a placebo.

This chain links TRBV20-1 with TRBJ2-3; D not certain. V dropped 3 bases and J dropped 3 bases, with 7 bases sitting between them. Germline V gives CDR1 DFQATT, CDR2 SNEGSKA (reference sequence). The CDR3 has 12 residues. CDR3 nucleotides: TGCAGTGCTAGTTTGCCGACAGATACGCAGTATTTT. It translates to CSASLPTDTQYF.

The count of this clone is one. The genes are TRBV20-1 and TRBJ1-1; D is unclear. V lost 3 bases and J 6 bases, leaving 17 bases between the germline ends. The V gene's germline CDR1 is DFQATT and CDR2 SNEGSKA (reference sequence). This CDR3 comprises 14 residues. The CDR3 DNA reads as TGCAGTGCTAGTCAACCCCCCATCGGATCTGAAGCTTTCTTT. Amino acid sequence: CSASQPPIGSEAFF.

The chain couples TRBV5-5 to TRBJ1-5; 8 nucleotides match TRBD1. The CDR3 contains 15 residues. V was pared by 2 bases and J by 4 bases, with 5 bases of the junction left unmatched. Germline V gene lookup returns CDR1 SGHKS and CDR2 YYEKEE (reference sequence). The CDR3 reads CASSLGTGPNQPQHF. The CDR3 bases are TGTGCCAGCAGCTTAGGGACAGGACCTAATCAGCCCCAGCATTTT.

The chain recombines TRBV25-1 with TRBJ2-7; 8 bases align to TRBD1. The junction had 6 bases not matched to a gene; V was cut back by 4 bases and J by 4 bases. Germline assignment: CDR1 MGHDK and CDR2 SYGVNS. This CDR3 is built from 14 residues. CDR3 protein: CASSVQGDPYEQYF. The DNA of the CDR3 is TGTGCCAGCAGTGTACAGGGGGATCCTTACGAGCAGTACTTC.

The genes are TRBV6-2 or TRBV6-3 and TRBJ2-7; D remains ambiguous. The length of the CDR3 is 12 residues. V was trimmed by 6 bases and J by 0 bases, leaving 6 bases between them. The germline V gene has CDR1 MNHEY and CDR2 SVGEGT. The CDR3 here is CASSGTSYEQYF. Here the CDR3 DNA reads TGTGCCAGCAGCGGTACCTCCTACGAGCAGTACTTC.

The gene calls are TRBV18 and TRBJ2-4, with 9 bases fitting TRBD1. This CDR3 spans 14 amino acids. Germline CDR1 is KGHSH and CDR2 is LQKENI. V trimming: 6 bases; J trimming: 4 bases; junction bases outside the gene matches: 4. The CDR3 nucleotides are TGTGCCAGCTCGGCGGGGACAGGGAAAAACATTCAGTACTTC. This sequence encodes CASSAGTGKNIQYF.

This chain joins TRBV19 and TRBJ1-5, with D unclear. V lost 3 bases, J lost 1 base, and 7 bases lay in between. The CDR3 covers 14 residues. Germline V gives CDR1 LNHDA, CDR2 SQIVND (reference sequence). This CDR3 reads CASSMGASNQPQHF. As DNA, the CDR3 is TGTGCCAGTAGTATGGGCGCGAGCAATCAGCCCCAGCATTTT.

With regard to this clone: At one boundary the junction diverges from the germline segment, which might be a read error. This chain links TRBV7-7 with TRBJ2-1, with a weak D call TRBD1 (11 bases). This CDR3 spans 16 amino acids. Per germline, CDR1 SSHAT and CDR2 FNYEAQ (reference sequence). For the CDR3, the DNA is TGTGCTAGCAGCCCAGCGGGGGGGACAGGGGGCAATGAGCAGTTCTTC. Translated, it gives CASSPAGGTGGNEQFF. Combining the CDR3 with reference TRBV7-7 and TRBJ2-1 gives the whole variable domain GAGVSQSPRYKVTKRGQDVTLRCDPISSHATLYWYQQALGQGPEFLTYFNYEAQPDKSGLPSDRFSAERPEGSISTLTIQRTEQRDSAMYRCASSPAGGTGGNEQFFGPGTRLTVL.

The chain links TRBV12-3 or TRBV12-4 to TRBJ1-2, with TRBD1 as a possible D gene (5 bases). The CDR3 consists of 13 residues. Trimming took off 1 base at V and 5 bases at J, with 8 bases between the two ends. The CDR3 DNA sequence: TGTGCCAGCAGTTTAGGGGAGGGGTATGGCTACACCTTC. Translated, it gives CASSLGEGYGYTF.

The chain employs TRBV18 and TRBJ2-2; 7 positions agree with TRBD2. CDR3 length: 15 residues. V trimming: 5 bases; J trimming: 7 bases; junction bases outside the gene matches: 10. The germline V gene encodes CDR1 KGHSH and CDR2 LQKENI. CDR3 coding DNA: TGTGCCAGCTCAGAGGCGGGAGCTCTGGACGGGGAGCTGTTTTTT. Residues: CASSEAGALDGELFF.

The chain combines TRBV18 with TRBJ2-7; D is undetermined. The CDR3 is 14 residues long. Germline loops: CDR1 KGHSH, CDR2 LQKENI. V was trimmed by 3 bases and J by 0 bases, leaving 9 bases between them. For the CDR3, the DNA is TGTGCCAGCTCACCCACTATGGTCTCCTACGAGCAGTACTTC. Protein sequence: CASSPTMVSYEQYF.

This clone has more than one count but fewer than ten. This chain links TRBV7-9 with TRBJ1-5, with 7 bases aligning to TRBD1. The V gene end was trimmed by 4 bases and the J gene end by 5 bases; junction bases not matched to a gene: 8. The CDR3 consists of 15 residues. Germline lookup yields CDR1 SEHNR and CDR2 FQNEAQ (reference sequence). CDR3 in amino acids: CASSYGTVADQPQHF. DNA of the CDR3: TGTGCCAGCAGCTACGGGACAGTTGCGGATCAGCCCCAGCATTTT. Combining the CDR3 with reference TRBV7-9 and TRBJ1-5 gives the whole variable domain DTGVSQNPRHKITKRGQNVTFRCDPISEHNRLYWYRQTLGQGPEFLTYFQNEAQLEKSRLLSDRFSAERPKGSFSTLEIQRTEQGDSAMYLCASSYGTVADQPQHFGDGTRLSIL.

This clone appeared a few times. The CDR3 region is CASSFGSGQVYEQYF. The CDR3 DNA reads TGTGCCAGCAGCTTCGGTTCAGGACAGGTCTACGAGCAGTACTTC. The chain employs TRBV7-6 and TRBJ2-7, with 7 bases lining up with TRBD1. CDR1 is SGHVS and CDR2 is FNYEAQ in the germline V gene. The CDR3 is made up of 15 amino acids. V lost 3 bases and J lost 3; bases outside the gene matches: 8.

V is TRBV3-1 (or the pseudogene TRBV3-2) and J is TRBJ2-7; possible D gene TRBD1, 7 bases. The CDR3 runs 14 residues. Trimming shortened V by 7 bases and J by 3 bases, and 16 bases separated the two germline ends. The germline gives CDR1 LGHDT, CDR2 YNNKEL (reference sequence). In DNA form, the CDR3 reads TGTGCCAGCAAGGTGGAGGGGGCAGGCTACGAGCAGTACTTC. Amino acids: CASKVEGAGYEQYF.

This chain uses TRBV18 with TRBJ2-3; possible D gene TRBD2, 5 bases. CDR3 length equals 13 residues. V was shortened by 3 bases and J by 6 bases, with 10 bases between the two germline ends. Germline CDR1 reads KGHSH; CDR2 reads LQKENI. CDR3 nucleotides: TGTGCCAGCTCACCGGGAGTCGCGGATACGCAGTATTTT. Translated: CASSPGVADTQYF.

This clone was seen only once. The rearrangement joins TRBV30 to TRBJ1-5, with D hard to call. This CDR3 has 13 residues. The V and J ends lost 3 bases and 7 bases respectively, with 13 bases between them. The germline CDR1 and CDR2 sequences are GTSNPN and SVGIG (reference sequence). CDR3 bases: TGTGCCTGGAGCGGAGGGCTGGAGCAGCCCCAGCATTTT. Its protein product is CAWSGGLEQPQHF.

This sequence joins TRBV3-1 (or the pseudogene TRBV3-2) and TRBJ2-1; D gene ambiguous. V lost 6 bases to trimming and J lost 7 bases, with 19 bases between them. The germline gives CDR1 LGHDT, CDR2 YNNKEL (reference sequence). This CDR3 comprises 15 residues. The CDR3 nucleotides are TGTGCCAGCAGACCCCCTGGTGGGCTTGTTAATGAGCAGTTCTTC. The encoded protein is CASRPPGGLVNEQFF.

The chain links TRBV7-2 to TRBJ1-5; D gene uncertain. The CDR3 length is 15 residues. V was trimmed by 2 bases and J by 0 bases, leaving 8 bases between them. Looked up from germline, CDR1 is SGHTA and CDR2 is FQGNSA. The CDR3 nucleotides read TGTGCCAGCAGCTTACGGGGTCATAGCAATCAGCCCCAGCATTTT. Translation gives CASSLRGHSNQPQHF.